Below are 20 T cell receptor beta chains sequenced from a single sample in a study of blood T cell repertoires in COVID-19. Clones were read by immunoSEQ multiplex PCR, and TCRdb kept only the in-frame ones, dropping some. In the table there are about 200,000 clones, approximately 79% of which are singletons. Sequences were obtained from PBMCs or T cells enriched from blood (not recorded which). Every receptor here comes from a woman between 55 and 75 years old with acute COVID-19.

This clone was found once. The V and J genes are TRBV11-3 and TRBJ1-5; D call uncertain. Germline CDR1 reads SGHNT; CDR2 reads YENEEA. V was trimmed by 1 base and J by 3 bases, leaving 7 bases between them. This CDR3 is 14 amino acids long. The CDR3 sequence is CASSLAQINQPQHF. CDR3 nucleotide sequence: TGTGCCAGCAGCTTAGCTCAGATCAATCAGCCCCAGCATTTT.

The rearrangement uses TRBV28 and TRBJ2-5; 9 nucleotides match TRBD2. CDR3 length: 16 amino acids. Germline CDR1 is MDHEN and CDR2 is SYDVKM. J was trimmed by 1 base and V by 3 bases; bases with no gene match: 6. CDR3 sequence reads: CASSLASGGLQETQYF. CDR3 nucleotide sequence: TGTGCCAGCAGTTTGGCCAGCGGGGGGCTCCAAGAGACCCAGTACTTC.

This chain connects TRBV19 to TRBJ2-7; D gene ambiguous. Trimming took off 4 bases at V and 4 bases at J, with 17 bases between the two ends. The CDR3 spans 15 residues. Per germline, CDR1 LNHDA and CDR2 SQIVND (reference sequence). The CDR3 DNA reads TGTGCCAGTAGTACCGCCCGTGACTCTGATTACGAGCAGTACTTC. The encoded protein is CASSTARDSDYEQYF. Full variable domain (rest looked up from reference TRBV19 and TRBJ2-7): DGGITQSPKYLFRKEGQNVTLSCEQNLNHDAMYWYRQDPGQGLRLIYYSQIVNDFQKGDIAEGYSVSREKKESFPLTVTSAQKNPTAFYLCASSTARDSDYEQYFGPGTRLTVT.

CDR3: CASSASGTERNTQYF. In DNA, the CDR3 is TGTGCCAGCAGTGCGTCCGGGACAGAGCGGAATACGCAGTATTTT. This sequence joins TRBV6-4 and TRBJ2-3, with 7 bases aligning to TRBD1. The length of the CDR3 is 15 residues. Unmatched junction bases numbered 11, after V lost 4 bases and J lost 7 bases. Germline CDR1 is MRHNA and CDR2 is SNTAGT.

This rearrangement joins TRBV4-1 to TRBJ2-5; no reliable D call. The V and J ends lost 2 bases and 4 bases respectively, with 11 bases between them. Germline V gives CDR1 MGHRA, CDR2 YSYEKL. This CDR3 region has 14 residues. CDR3 nucleotide sequence: TGCGCCAGCAGCCAATTTGCCCGCGGAGAGACCCAGTACTTC. This encodes CASSQFARGETQYF.

The V and J genes are TRBV19 and TRBJ1-5, with D possibly TRBD1 on 6 matching bases. CDR1 is LNHDA, CDR2 SQIVND, per germline (reference sequence). CDR3 length: 18 amino acids. V lost 1 base, J lost 7 bases, and 23 bases lay in between. CDR3 amino acids: CASSIGRGEGVSKQPQHF. As DNA, the CDR3 is TGTGCCAGTAGTATAGGCAGGGGCGAAGGAGTAAGTAAGCAGCCCCAGCATTTT.

The V gene is TRBV7-6, the J gene TRBJ1-5; TRBD1 aligns across 9 bases. Unmatched junction bases numbered 9, after V lost 1 base and J lost 2 bases. CDR1 is SGHVS and CDR2 is FNYEAQ in the germline V gene. There are 18 residues in the CDR3. CDR3 coding DNA: TGTGCCAGCAGCTTAGTGGGGGGACAGGGTGAAGGCAATCAGCCCCAGCATTTT. It encodes CASSLVGGQGEGNQPQHF. Full variable domain (rest looked up from reference TRBV7-6 and TRBJ1-5): GAGVSQSPRYKVTKRGQDVALRCDPISGHVSLYWYRQALGQGPEFLTYFNYEAQQDKSGLPNDRFSAERPEGSISTLTIQRTEQRDSAMYRCASSLVGGQGEGNQPQHFGDGTRLSIL.

The chain employs TRBV7-2 and TRBJ2-7; 9 bases align to TRBD1. The CDR3 spans 15 residues. Germline V gene sequence: CDR1 SGHTA, CDR2 FQGNSA. J lost 2 bases, V lost 7 bases, and 9 bases had no gene match. The CDR3 DNA sequence: TGTGCCAGCACCCGGGCCGGGACAGGGACCTACGAGCAGTACTTC. Its translation is CASTRAGTGTYEQYF.

This rearrangement joins TRBV2 to TRBJ1-6, with 7 bases lining up with TRBD1. The germline V gene has CDR1 SNHLY and CDR2 FYNNEI. V was pared by 4 bases and J by 0 bases, with 9 bases of the junction left unmatched. The CDR3 runs 18 residues. CDR3 sequence: CASSGAGGIFSYNSPLHF. The CDR3 nucleotides are TGTGCCAGCAGTGGGGCAGGGGGAATATTCTCCTATAATTCACCCCTCCACTTT.

Worth noting for this clone: At the DNA level, this CDR3 is encoded by other sequences in the same sample as well. This chain links TRBV2 with TRBJ2-1; D might be TRBD2 (5 bases). Germline-derived CDR1 and CDR2 are SNHLY and FYNNEI. The germline V and J ends were trimmed by 4 bases and 4 bases, with 8 bases remaining between them. This CDR3 is built from 13 residues. CDR3 amino acids: CASSVDSYNEQFF. As DNA, the CDR3 is TGTGCCAGCAGTGTGGACTCTTACAATGAGCAGTTCTTC.

The gene calls are TRBV9 and TRBJ2-3; D may be TRBD2 (6 bases). The V end was cut by 2 bases, the J end by 1 base, with 11 bases between. Germline-derived CDR1 and CDR2 are SGDLS and YYNGEE. This CDR3 region has 15 residues. CDR3 region: CASSVRGTGTDTQYF. CDR3 coding DNA: TGTGCCAGCAGCGTCCGGGGGACCGGCACAGATACGCAGTATTTT.

The genes are TRBV5-1 and TRBJ1-1; D remains unclear. The CDR3 is made up of 12 amino acids. V dropped 0 bases and J dropped 5 bases, with 5 bases sitting between them. Per the germline V gene, CDR1 is SGHRS and CDR2 is YFSETQ. CDR3 sequence reads: CASSLDRTEAFF. The DNA of the CDR3 is TGCGCCAGCAGCTTGGATAGAACTGAAGCTTTCTTT.

This chain connects TRBV7-9 to TRBJ1-1; TRBD1 is a possible D gene (6 bases). There are 13 residues in the CDR3. From germline, CDR1 is SEHNR and CDR2 FQNEAQ (reference sequence). Trimming stripped 8 bases from V and 5 bases from J, with 15 bases between. CDR3: CASRAKGVTEAFF. The CDR3 DNA reads TGTGCCAGCCGAGCTAAGGGGGTAACTGAAGCTTTCTTT.

The rearrangement links TRBV5-1 to TRBJ2-5; tentative D call: TRBD1 (6 bases). V lost 4 bases, J lost 0 bases, and 13 bases lay in between. CDR1 and CDR2 from the germline V gene are SGHRS and YFSETQ. The CDR3 covers 15 residues. CDR3 bases: TGCGCCAGCAGCGTCTTGACAGGCTACCAAGAGACCCAGTACTTC. This translates into CASSVLTGYQETQYF.

This chain joins TRBV19 and TRBJ1-2; possible D gene TRBD1, 6 bases. The germline V and J ends were trimmed by 2 bases and 4 bases, with 17 bases remaining between them. The germline V gene has CDR1 LNHDA and CDR2 SQIVND (reference sequence). The CDR3 totals 16 residues. CDR3 amino acids: CASSIKVRGAGYGYTF. CDR3 bases: TGTGCCAGTAGTATAAAGGTGCGGGGGGCAGGCTATGGCTACACCTTC.

The V and J genes are TRBV24-1 and TRBJ2-1; a possible D gene is TRBD2 (6 bases). Trimming removed 5 bases at V and 0 bases at J, with 19 bases between. Looked up from germline, CDR1 is KGHDR and CDR2 is SFDVKD. This CDR3 is built from 18 residues. The CDR3 DNA sequence: TGTGCCACCAGTGGTGTTGGTAGCGGCACGAGCTCCTACAATGAGCAGTTCTTC. It is translated as CATSGVGSGTSSYNEQFF.

The V gene is TRBV29-1, the J gene TRBJ1-5, with a possible D match to TRBD1 (5 bases). This CDR3 is 12 amino acids long. Germline V gene sequence: CDR1 SQVTM, CDR2 ANQGSEA. Trimming cost V 6 bases and J 3 bases, with 9 bases left between them. In nucleotides, the CDR3 is TGCAGCGTCCGGGACTCCAATCAGCCCCAGCATTTT. It translates to CSVRDSNQPQHF.

On this clone: One junction end does not reproduce the germline sequence, and a read error may be involved. The chain couples TRBV25-1 to TRBJ2-7; 13 nucleotides agree with TRBD2. CDR3 size: 16 residues. The germline gives CDR1 MGHDK, CDR2 SYGVNS. CDR3 sequence reads: CASREWGLAGTYEQYF. The CDR3 DNA is TGTGCCAGCAGGGAATGGGGACTAGCGGGAACCTACGAGCAGTACTTC.

The J gene is TRBJ2-1, the V gene TRBV27, with D perhaps matching TRBD1 (6 bases). Trimming stripped 6 bases from V and 7 bases from J, with 16 bases between. CDR3 length equals 14 residues. CDR1 and CDR2 (germline): MNHEY, SMNVEV (reference sequence). This chain's CDR3 is CASSHLQGTNEQFF. The CDR3 DNA sequence: TGTGCCAGCAGCCATCTACAGGGTACGAATGAGCAGTTCTTC.

The chain links TRBV5-1 to TRBJ2-4; D is ambiguous. The CDR3 has 14 residues. Germline CDR1 is SGHRS and CDR2 is YFSETQ. The ends were cut back, 5 bases at V and 0 bases at J, with 9 bases in the middle. The DNA for the CDR3 is TGCGCCAGCAGTTCGTCACTAGCCAAAAACATTCAGTACTTC. The encoded protein is CASSSSLAKNIQYF.